This TCR beta chain comes out of a study of T cells in Graves' hyperthyroidism and ophthalmopathy. Study details: Pretreatment peripheral blood was obtained at initial diagnosis. Study-wide results and limits: In the blood, most expanded thyroid clonotypes above 0.001 appeared as well.

Germline assignment: CDR1 LGHNT and CDR2 FRNRAP. J lost 4 bases, V lost 6 bases, and 9 bases had no gene match. CDR3 length equals 17 residues. The hyperthyroidism patients had all been newly diagnosed, and their disease duration was under 2 months. Their ages ranged from 18 to 65 years. On the basis of clinical symptoms, serum thyroxine and TRAb, thyroid ultrasound and orbital computed tomography, diagnoses were made. Points on this clonotype: Its target is unknown.

Amplified regions were TCR beta CDR3 sequences from RNA transcripts. An initial round of RT-PCR targeting the TCR CDR3 relied on the HTBI primer set. TCRdb reprocessed the multiplex PCR reads via MiXCR and lists one record per CDR3 protein. In the table there are some 300,000 distinct CDR3 sequences, approximately 16% of which are singletons. This TCR was recovered from a man aged 25 to 45 with Graves' hyperthyroidism. The sequencing input was blood. The chain carries TRBV12-5 and TRBJ2-1, with 13 bases identical to TRBD2. This CDR3 reads CASGPSLAGGLYNEQFF. DNA for the CDR3: TGTGCTAGTGGCCCGTCACTAGCGGGAGGGTTATACAATGAGCAGTTCTTC.